This T cell receptor beta chain was captured by sequencing in a study of a mutant IDH1 vaccine in newly diagnosed glioma. Overall study: Former treatment meant radiotherapy, temozolomide, or both; the majority had gotten both.

Noted time point: week 47, end of study. With topical imiquimod, each dose of the vaccine consisted of 300 ug of mutant IDH1 20-mer peptide. The patients received vaccinations eight times, in weeks 1, 3, 5, 7, 11, 15, 19 and 23. Donors had new WHO grade 3 or 4 IDH1-mutant, ATRX-lost astrocytomas. In this sample, this clone turned up once. Its antigen remains unknown. Study observations and caveats: Pseudoprogression seemed unrelated to changes in top peripheral T cell clonotypes.

This CDR3 contains 13 residues. CDR1 and CDR2 (germline): SGHTA, FQGNSA. The germline V and J ends were trimmed by 2 bases and 5 bases, with 9 bases remaining between them. Assay used: immunoSEQ multiplex PCR; TCRdb lists only in-frame clones, some missing. This table holds tens of thousands of clones, 82% found once. The TCR sequence derives from a man aged 40-49 years with glioma. Some clones in this sample may be carry-over from other donors' samples. This sample comprised PBMCs, obtained from a glioma patient whose treatment included an IDH1 peptide vaccine. This chain links TRBV7-2 with TRBJ2-5, with D hard to call. CDR3 nucleotide sequence: TGTGCCAGCAGCTTATCCAGGTCGGAGACCCAGTACTTC. Protein product: CASSLSRSETQYF.